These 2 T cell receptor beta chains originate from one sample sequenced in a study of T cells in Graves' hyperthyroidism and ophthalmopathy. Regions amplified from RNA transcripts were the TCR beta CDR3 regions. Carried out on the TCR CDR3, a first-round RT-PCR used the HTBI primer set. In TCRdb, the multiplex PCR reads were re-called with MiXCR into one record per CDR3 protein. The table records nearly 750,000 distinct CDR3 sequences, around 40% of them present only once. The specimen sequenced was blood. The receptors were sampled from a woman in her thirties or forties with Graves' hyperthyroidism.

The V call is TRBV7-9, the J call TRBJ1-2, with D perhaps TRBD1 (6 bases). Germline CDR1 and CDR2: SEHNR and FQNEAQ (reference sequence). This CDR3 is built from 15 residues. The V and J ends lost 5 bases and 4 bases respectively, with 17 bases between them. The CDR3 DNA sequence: TGTGCCAGCAGCCTGGGTCAGGGGTTTGGCTATGGCTACACCTTC. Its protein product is CASSLGQGFGYGYTF.

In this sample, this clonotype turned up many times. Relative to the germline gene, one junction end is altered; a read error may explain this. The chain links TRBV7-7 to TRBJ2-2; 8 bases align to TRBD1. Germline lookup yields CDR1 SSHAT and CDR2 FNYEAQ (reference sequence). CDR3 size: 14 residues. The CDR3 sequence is CASSLGQVTGELFF. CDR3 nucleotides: TGTGCTAGCAGCTTGGGACAGGTTACCGGGGAGCTGTTTTTT.